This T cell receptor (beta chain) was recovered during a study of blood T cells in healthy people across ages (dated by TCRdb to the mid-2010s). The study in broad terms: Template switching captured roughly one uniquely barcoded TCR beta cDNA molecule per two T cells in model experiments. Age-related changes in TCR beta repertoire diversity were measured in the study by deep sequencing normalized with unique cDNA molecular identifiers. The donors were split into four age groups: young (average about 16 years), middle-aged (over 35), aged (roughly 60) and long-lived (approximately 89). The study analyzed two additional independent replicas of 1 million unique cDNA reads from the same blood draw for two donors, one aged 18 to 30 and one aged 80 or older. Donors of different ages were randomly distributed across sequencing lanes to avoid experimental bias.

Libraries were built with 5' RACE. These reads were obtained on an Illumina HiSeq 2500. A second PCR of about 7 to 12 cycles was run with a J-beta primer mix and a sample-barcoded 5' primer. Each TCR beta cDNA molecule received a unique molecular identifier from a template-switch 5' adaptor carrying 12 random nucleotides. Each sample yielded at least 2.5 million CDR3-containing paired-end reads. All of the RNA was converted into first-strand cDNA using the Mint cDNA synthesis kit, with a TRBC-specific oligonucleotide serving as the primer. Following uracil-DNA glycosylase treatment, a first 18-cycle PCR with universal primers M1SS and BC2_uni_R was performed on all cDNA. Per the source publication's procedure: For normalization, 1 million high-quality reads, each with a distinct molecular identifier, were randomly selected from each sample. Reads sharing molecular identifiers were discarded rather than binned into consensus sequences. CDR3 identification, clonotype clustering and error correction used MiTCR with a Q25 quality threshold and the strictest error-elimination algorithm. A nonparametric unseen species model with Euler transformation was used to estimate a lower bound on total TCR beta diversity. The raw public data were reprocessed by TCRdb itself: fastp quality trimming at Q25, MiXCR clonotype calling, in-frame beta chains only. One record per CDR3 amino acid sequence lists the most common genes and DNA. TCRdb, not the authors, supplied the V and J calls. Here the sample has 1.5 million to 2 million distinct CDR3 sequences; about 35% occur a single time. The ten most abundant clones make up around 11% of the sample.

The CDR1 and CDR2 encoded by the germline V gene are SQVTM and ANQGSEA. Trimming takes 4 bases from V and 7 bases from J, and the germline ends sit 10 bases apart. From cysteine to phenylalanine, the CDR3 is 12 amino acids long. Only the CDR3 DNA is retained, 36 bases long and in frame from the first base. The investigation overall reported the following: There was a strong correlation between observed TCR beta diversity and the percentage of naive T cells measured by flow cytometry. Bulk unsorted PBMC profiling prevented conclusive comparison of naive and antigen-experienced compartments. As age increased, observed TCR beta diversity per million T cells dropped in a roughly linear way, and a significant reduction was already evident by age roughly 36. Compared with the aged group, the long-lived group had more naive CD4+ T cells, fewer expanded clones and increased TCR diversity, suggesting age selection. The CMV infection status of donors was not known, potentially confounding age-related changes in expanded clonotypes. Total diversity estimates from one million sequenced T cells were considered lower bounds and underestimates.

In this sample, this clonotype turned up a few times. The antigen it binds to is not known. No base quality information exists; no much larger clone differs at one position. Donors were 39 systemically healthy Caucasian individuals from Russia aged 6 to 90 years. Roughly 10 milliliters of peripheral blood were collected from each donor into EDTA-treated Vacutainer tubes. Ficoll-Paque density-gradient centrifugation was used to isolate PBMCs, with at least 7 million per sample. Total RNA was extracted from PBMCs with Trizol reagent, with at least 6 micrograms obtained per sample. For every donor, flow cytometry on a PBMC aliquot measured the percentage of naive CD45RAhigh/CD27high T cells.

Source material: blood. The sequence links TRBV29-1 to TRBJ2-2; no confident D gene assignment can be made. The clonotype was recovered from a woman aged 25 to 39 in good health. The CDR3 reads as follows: CSVGSSLGELFF. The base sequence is TGCAGCGTTGGTAGTTCTCTCGGGGAGCTGTTTTTT.